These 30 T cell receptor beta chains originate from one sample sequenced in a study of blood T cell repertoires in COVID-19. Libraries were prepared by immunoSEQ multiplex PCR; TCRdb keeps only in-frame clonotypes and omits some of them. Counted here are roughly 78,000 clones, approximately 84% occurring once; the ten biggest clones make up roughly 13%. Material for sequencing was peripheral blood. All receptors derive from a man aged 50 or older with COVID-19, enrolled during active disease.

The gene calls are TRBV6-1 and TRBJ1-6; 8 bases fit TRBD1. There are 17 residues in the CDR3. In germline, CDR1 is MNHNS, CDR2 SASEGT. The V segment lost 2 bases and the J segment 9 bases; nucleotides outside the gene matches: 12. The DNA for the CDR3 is TGTGCCAGCAGTGAAATTGAAGCCGACAGGGGTGGTTCACCCCTCCACTTT. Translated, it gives CASSEIEADRGGSPLHF.

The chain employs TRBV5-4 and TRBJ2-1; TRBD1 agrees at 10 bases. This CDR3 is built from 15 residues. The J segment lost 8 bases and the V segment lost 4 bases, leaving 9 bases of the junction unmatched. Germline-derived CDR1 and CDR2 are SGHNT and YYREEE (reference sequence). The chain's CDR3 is CASSTRQGALDEQFF. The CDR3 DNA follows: TGTGCCAGCAGCACTAGACAGGGGGCTTTGGATGAGCAGTTCTTC.

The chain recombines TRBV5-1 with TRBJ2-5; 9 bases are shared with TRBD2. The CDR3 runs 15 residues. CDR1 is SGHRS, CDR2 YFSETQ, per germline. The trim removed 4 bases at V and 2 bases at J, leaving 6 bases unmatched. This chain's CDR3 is CASSEGTSRQETQYF. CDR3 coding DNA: TGCGCCAGCAGCGAGGGGACTAGCAGGCAAGAGACCCAGTACTTC.

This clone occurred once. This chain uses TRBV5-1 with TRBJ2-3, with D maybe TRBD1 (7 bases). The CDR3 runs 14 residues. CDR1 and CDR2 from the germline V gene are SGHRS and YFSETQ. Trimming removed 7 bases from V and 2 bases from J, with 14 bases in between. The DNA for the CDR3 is TGCGCCAGCCGACGCAGGGGGGTCACAGATACGCAGTATTTT. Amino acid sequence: CASRRRGVTDTQYF.

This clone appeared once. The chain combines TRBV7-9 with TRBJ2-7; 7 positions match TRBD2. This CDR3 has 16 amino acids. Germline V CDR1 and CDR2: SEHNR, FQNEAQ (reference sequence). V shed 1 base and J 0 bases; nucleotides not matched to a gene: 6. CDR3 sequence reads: CASSLGLALNSYEQYF. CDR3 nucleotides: TGTGCCAGCAGCTTAGGACTAGCTCTTAACTCCTACGAGCAGTACTTC.

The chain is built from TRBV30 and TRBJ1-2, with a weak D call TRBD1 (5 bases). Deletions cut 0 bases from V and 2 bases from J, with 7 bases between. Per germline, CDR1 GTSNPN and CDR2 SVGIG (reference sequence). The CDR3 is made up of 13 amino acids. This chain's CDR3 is CAWSVSGNYGYTF. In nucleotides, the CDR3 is TGTGCCTGGAGTGTATCAGGGAACTATGGCTACACCTTC.

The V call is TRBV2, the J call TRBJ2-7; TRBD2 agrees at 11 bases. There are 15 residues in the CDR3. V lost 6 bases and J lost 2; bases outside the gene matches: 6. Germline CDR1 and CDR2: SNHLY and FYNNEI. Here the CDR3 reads CASRTGTSGAYEQYF. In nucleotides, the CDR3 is TGTGCCAGCAGGACCGGGACTAGCGGAGCCTACGAGCAGTACTTC.

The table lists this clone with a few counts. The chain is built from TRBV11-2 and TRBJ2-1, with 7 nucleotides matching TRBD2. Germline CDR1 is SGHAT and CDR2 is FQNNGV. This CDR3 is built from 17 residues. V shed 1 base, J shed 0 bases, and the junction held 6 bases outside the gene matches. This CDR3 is CASSLGRRGSSYNEQFF. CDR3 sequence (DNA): TGTGCCAGCAGCTTAGGACGGCGGGGGAGCTCCTACAATGAGCAGTTCTTC.

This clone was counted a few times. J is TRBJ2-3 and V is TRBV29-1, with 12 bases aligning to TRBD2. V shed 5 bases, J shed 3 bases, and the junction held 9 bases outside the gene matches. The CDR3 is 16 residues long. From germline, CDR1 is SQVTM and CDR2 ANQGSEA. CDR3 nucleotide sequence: TGCAGCGTTCAGGCTAGCGGGAGGGGTAGGACAGATACGCAGTATTTT. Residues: CSVQASGRGRTDTQYF.

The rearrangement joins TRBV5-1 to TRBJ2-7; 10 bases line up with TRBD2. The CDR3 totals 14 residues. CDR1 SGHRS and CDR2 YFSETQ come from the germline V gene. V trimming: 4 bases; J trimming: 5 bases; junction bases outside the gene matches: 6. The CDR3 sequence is CASSKAGGPNEQYF. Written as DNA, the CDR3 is TGCGCCAGCAGCAAAGCGGGAGGGCCGAACGAGCAGTACTTC. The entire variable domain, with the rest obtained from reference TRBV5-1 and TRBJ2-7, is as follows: KAGVTQTPRYLIKTRGQQVTLSCSPISGHRSVSWYQQTPGQGLQFLFEYFSETQRNKGNFPGRFSGRQFSNSRSEMNVSTLELGDSALYLCASSKAGGPNEQYFGPGTRLTVT.

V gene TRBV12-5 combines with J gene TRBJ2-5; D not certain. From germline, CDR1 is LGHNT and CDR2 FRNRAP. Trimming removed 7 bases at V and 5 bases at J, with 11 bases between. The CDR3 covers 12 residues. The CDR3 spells CASATRLETQYF. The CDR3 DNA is TGTGCTAGTGCCACCAGGCTGGAGACCCAGTACTTC.

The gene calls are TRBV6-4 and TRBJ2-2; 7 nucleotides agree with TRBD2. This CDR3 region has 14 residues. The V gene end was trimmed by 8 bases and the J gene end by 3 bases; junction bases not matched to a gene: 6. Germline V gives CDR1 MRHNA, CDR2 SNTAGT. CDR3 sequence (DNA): TGTGCCAGCTCTTCTGGGGGGGACACCGGGGAGCTGTTTTTT. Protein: CASSSGGDTGELFF.

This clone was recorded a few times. The DNA of the CDR3 is TGTGCCAGTAGTATCGGGACAGCCCACGAGGGCTACACCTTC. Its protein product is CASSIGTAHEGYTF. The V call is TRBV19, the J call TRBJ1-2; 7 bases are a match to TRBD1. CDR1 is LNHDA and CDR2 is SQIVND in the germline V gene (reference sequence). The J segment lost 8 bases and the V segment lost 3 bases, leaving 9 bases of the junction unmatched. The CDR3 has 14 residues.

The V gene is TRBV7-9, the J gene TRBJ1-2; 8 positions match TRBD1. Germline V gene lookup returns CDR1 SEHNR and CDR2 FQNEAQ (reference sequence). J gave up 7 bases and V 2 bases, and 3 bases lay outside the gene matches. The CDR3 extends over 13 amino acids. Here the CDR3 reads CASSLQGAGGYTF. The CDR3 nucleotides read TGTGCCAGCAGCTTACAGGGGGCCGGTGGCTACACCTTC.

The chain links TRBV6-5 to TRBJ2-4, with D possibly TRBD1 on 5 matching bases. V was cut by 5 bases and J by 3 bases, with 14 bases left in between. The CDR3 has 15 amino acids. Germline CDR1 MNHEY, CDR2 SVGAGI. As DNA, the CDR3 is TGTGCCAGCAGTACCCCCGCGACAGACAAAAACATTCAGTACTTC. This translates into CASSTPATDKNIQYF.

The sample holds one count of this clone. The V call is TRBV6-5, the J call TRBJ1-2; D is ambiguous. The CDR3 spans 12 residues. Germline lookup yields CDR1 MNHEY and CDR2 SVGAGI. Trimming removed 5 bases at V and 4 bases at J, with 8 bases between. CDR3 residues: CASSTIIYGYTF. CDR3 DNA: TGTGCCAGCAGTACAATTATCTATGGCTACACCTTC.

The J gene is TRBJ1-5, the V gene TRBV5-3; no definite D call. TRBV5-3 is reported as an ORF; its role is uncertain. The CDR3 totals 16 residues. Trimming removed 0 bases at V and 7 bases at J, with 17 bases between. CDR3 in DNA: TGTGCCAGAAGCTTGGCCGACCTGGGGAGGAGACAGCCCCAGCATTTT. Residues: CARSLADLGRRQPQHF.

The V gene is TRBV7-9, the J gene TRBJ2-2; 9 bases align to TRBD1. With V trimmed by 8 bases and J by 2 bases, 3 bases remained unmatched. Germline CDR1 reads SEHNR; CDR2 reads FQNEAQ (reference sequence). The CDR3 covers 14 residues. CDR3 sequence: CASGDRDNTGELFF. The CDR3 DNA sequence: TGTGCCAGCGGGGACAGGGATAACACCGGGGAGCTGTTTTTT.

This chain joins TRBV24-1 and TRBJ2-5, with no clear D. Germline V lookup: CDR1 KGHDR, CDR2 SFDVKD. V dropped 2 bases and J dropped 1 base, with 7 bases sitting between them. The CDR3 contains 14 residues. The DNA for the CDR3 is TGTGCCACCAGTGATTCCAGAATCCAAGAGACCCAGTACTTC. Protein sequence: CATSDSRIQETQYF.

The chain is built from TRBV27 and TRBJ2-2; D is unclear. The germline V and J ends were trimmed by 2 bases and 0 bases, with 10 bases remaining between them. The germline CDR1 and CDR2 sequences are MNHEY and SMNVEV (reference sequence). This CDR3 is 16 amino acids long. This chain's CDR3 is CASSLLFSANTGELFF. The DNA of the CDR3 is TGTGCCAGCAGTTTACTTTTCTCCGCGAACACCGGGGAGCTGTTTTTT.

The CDR3 loop reads CASSQEINADEAFF. The CDR3 region has the DNA TGCGCCAGCAGCCAAGAAATCAACGCAGATGAAGCTTTCTTT. The chain has TRBV4-1 and TRBJ1-1; D not resolved. Trimming took off 0 bases at V and 7 bases at J, with 12 bases between the two ends. CDR3 length: 14 amino acids. Germline V lookup: CDR1 MGHRA, CDR2 YSYEKL.

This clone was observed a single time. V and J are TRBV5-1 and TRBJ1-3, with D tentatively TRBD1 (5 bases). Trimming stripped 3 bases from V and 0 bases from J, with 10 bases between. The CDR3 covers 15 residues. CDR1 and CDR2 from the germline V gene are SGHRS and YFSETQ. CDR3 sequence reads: CASSYSGISGNTIYF. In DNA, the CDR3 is TGCGCCAGCAGCTACTCAGGGATCTCTGGAAACACCATATATTTT.

As DNA, the CDR3 is TGTGCCAGCAGCGTAGTGGCAGACAATCAGCCCCAGCATTTT. Translated: CASSVVADNQPQHF. This sequence joins TRBV9 and TRBJ1-5; D gene uncertain. The ends were cut back, 0 bases at V and 3 bases at J, with 7 bases in the middle. Germline values: CDR1 SGDLS, CDR2 YYNGEE. This CDR3 is 14 amino acids long. The variable domain in full, with the rest retrieved from reference TRBV9 and TRBJ1-5, is DSGVTQTPKHLITATGQRVTLRCSPRSGDLSVYWYQQSLDQGLQFLIQYYNGEERAKGNILERFSAQQFPDLHSELNLSSLELGDSALYFCASSVVADNQPQHFGDGTRLSIL.

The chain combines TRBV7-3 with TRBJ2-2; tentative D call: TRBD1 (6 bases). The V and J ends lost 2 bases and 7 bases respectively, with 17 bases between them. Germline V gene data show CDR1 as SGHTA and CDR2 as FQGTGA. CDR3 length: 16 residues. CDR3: CASSLGTGSVHGELFF. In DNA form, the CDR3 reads TGTGCCAGCAGCTTAGGAACAGGGAGTGTTCACGGGGAGCTGTTTTTT. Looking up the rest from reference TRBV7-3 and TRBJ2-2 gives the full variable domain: GAGVSQTPSNKVTEKGKYVELRCDPISGHTALYWYRQSLGQGPEFLIYFQGTGAADDSGLPNDRFFAVRPEGSVSTLKIQRTERGDSAVYLCASSLGTGSVHGELFFGEGSRLTVL.

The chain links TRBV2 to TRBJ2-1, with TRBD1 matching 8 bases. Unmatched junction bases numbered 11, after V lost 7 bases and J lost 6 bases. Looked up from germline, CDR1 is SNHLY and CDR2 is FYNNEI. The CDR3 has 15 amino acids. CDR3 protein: CASKGDRFLPNEQFF. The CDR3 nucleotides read TGTGCCAGCAAGGGGGACAGGTTCCTCCCCAATGAGCAGTTCTTC.

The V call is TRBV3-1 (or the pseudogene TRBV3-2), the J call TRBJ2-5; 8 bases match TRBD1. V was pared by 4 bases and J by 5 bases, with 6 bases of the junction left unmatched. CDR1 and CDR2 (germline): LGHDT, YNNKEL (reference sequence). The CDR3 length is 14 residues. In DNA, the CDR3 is TGTGCCAGCAGCCGCGCAGGGGGCGATGAGACCCAGTACTTC. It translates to CASSRAGGDETQYF.

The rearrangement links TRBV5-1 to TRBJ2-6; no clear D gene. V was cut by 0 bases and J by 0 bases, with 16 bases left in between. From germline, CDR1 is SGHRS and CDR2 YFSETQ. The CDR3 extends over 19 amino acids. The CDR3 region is CASSLVSRVRGSGANVLTF. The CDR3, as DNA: TGCGCCAGCAGCTTGGTTTCTCGGGTGCGAGGCTCTGGGGCCAACGTCCTGACTTTC.

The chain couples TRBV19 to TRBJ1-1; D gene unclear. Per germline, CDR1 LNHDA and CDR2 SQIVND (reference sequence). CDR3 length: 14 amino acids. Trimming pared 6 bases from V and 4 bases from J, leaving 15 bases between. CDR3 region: CASSHIQSSTEAFF. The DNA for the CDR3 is TGTGCCAGTAGCCACATACAGAGTAGCACTGAAGCTTTCTTT.

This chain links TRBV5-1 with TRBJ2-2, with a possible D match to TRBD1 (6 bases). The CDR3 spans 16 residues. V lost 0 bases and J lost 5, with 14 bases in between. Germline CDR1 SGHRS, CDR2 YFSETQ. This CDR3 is CASSLDARGNTGELFF. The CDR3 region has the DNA TGCGCCAGCAGCTTGGATGCCAGGGGAAATACCGGGGAGCTGTTTTTT.

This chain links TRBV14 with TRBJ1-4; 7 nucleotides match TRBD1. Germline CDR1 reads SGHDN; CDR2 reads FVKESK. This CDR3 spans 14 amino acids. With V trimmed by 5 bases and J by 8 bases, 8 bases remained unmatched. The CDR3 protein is CASSADRVGEKLFF. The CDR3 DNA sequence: TGTGCCAGCAGCGCCGACAGGGTTGGCGAAAAACTGTTTTTT.